The 21 T cell receptor beta chains given below trace back to one sample, sequenced in a study of blood T cell repertoires in COVID-19 (TCRdb year 2020). The library was obtained by the immunoSEQ multiplex PCR assay. Here the immuneACCESS table is served through TCRdb, limited to in-frame sequences with V and J called. Missing clones are a known gap in these copies; in checked studies unresolved V genes cover under half, and the rest lacks a known reason. Counted in this sample were under 200,000 clones; 80% of them appeared once. Approximately 6.2% of the sample goes to the ten largest clones. The sample taken for sequencing was peripheral blood. Source of these receptors: a man aged 65 to 79 with active or convalescent COVID-19.

Comment on this clone: The same CDR3 also results from other DNA sequences found in this sample. The chain has TRBV6-5 and TRBJ2-5; 8 bases fit TRBD1. J gave up 4 bases and V 6 bases, and 10 bases lay outside the gene matches. The CDR3 sequence is 15 residues long. Germline CDR1 reads MNHEY; CDR2 reads SVGAGI. CDR3 protein: CASSRDRGRGETQYF. The CDR3, as DNA: TGTGCCAGCAGCCGCGACAGGGGAAGGGGAGAGACCCAGTACTTC.

The chain recombines TRBV11-3 with TRBJ2-3; perhaps TRBD2 as D (5 bases). CDR1 and CDR2 (germline): SGHNT, YENEEA. This CDR3 is built from 13 residues. Trimming took off 5 bases at V and 6 bases at J, with 12 bases between the two ends. Here the CDR3 DNA reads TGTGCCAGCAGCCCGGACTCCCGGGATACGCAGTATTTT. Residues: CASSPDSRDTQYF.

Here the CDR3 reads CASSPARGLYGYTF. The CDR3 DNA is TGTGCCAGCTCACCAGCCCGAGGTCTCTATGGCTACACCTTC. The genes are TRBV18 and TRBJ1-2; D is unclear. CDR3 length: 14 amino acids. V shed 2 bases and J shed 4 bases, with 11 bases lying between them. CDR1 and CDR2 from the germline V gene are KGHSH and LQKENI.

The gene calls are TRBV19 and TRBJ1-1; no clear D gene. V was clipped by 4 bases and J by 3 bases, with 6 bases between them. The CDR3 is 12 residues long. Germline V gives CDR1 LNHDA, CDR2 SQIVND (reference sequence). The CDR3 protein is CASSSGYTEAFF. CDR3 coding DNA: TGTGCCAGTAGTAGCGGGTACACTGAAGCTTTCTTT.

The genes are TRBV6-5 and TRBJ1-2; TRBD1 is a possible D gene (6 bases). Trimming cost V 9 bases and J 4 bases, with 18 bases left between them. Per the germline V gene, CDR1 is MNHEY and CDR2 is SVGAGI. The CDR3 has 14 residues. The CDR3 is CASTGRGVAYGYTF. CDR3 sequence (DNA): TGTGCCAGTACAGGGAGGGGGGTCGCCTATGGCTACACCTTC.

This clone was seen once. The chain has TRBV6-6 and TRBJ1-4, with no clear D. The V end was cut by 5 bases, the J end by 8 bases, with 12 bases between. This CDR3 is built from 13 residues. The germline V gene encodes CDR1 MNHNY and CDR2 SVGAGI (reference sequence). CDR3 DNA sequence: TGTGCCAGCAGTATACCAGCCGGGGAAAAACTGTTTTTT. Protein product: CASSIPAGEKLFF.

The chain combines TRBV14 with TRBJ1-2; TRBD1 agrees at 10 bases. V was clipped by 4 bases and J by 1 base; unmatched bases: 3. The germline V gene encodes CDR1 SGHDN and CDR2 FVKESK. This CDR3 has 15 residues. CDR3 region: CASSRDRGHNYGYTF. CDR3 nucleotide sequence: TGTGCCAGCAGCCGCGACAGGGGGCATAACTATGGCTACACCTTC.

The chain links TRBV2 to TRBJ2-3; D call uncertain. V was cut by 5 bases and J by 6 bases, with 15 bases left in between. The CDR3 extends over 14 amino acids. CDR1 SNHLY and CDR2 FYNNEI come from the germline V gene. CDR3 DNA: TGTGCCAGCAGTCAAACTTCTAGGTCGGATACGCAGTATTTT. It yields the protein CASSQTSRSDTQYF.

V usage is TRBV10-3 and J usage is TRBJ1-1; 8 bases line up with TRBD1. V dropped 2 bases and J dropped 5; count of bases not matched to a gene: 1. Germline loops: CDR1 ENHRY, CDR2 SYGVKD. This CDR3 region has 13 residues. CDR3 DNA sequence: TGTGCCATCAGTGAGGACAGGGGAACTGAAGCTTTCTTT. Residues: CAISEDRGTEAFF.

This clone was recorded a few times. This chain links TRBV7-8 with TRBJ1-4, with a tentative D call TRBD1 (5 bases). The V end was cut by 2 bases, the J end by 5 bases, with 15 bases between. Germline CDR1 reads SGHVS; CDR2 reads FQNEAQ. The CDR3 is 16 residues long. The CDR3 sequence: CASSLKGQELNEKLFF. DNA of the CDR3: TGTGCCAGCAGCTTAAAGGGGCAGGAGCTGAATGAAAAACTGTTTTTT.

The chain recombines TRBV6-5 with TRBJ2-3; 7 bases agree with TRBD1. The CDR3 totals 14 residues. Germline CDR1 is MNHEY and CDR2 is SVGAGI. V shed 2 bases, J shed 5 bases, and the junction held 4 bases outside the gene matches. The CDR3 DNA follows: TGTGCCAGCAGTTACGACAGGGCACAAGATACGCAGTATTTT. Amino acids: CASSYDRAQDTQYF.

The table lists this clone with a few counts. This chain joins TRBV4-2 and TRBJ2-3; 8 bases are shared with TRBD2. V shed 4 bases and J 6 bases; nucleotides not matched to a gene: 15. CDR1 is LGHNA and CDR2 is YNFKEQ in the germline V gene. The CDR3 loop spans 17 amino acids. The CDR3 reads CASSPGRAGVLGDTQYF. The CDR3 region has the DNA TGTGCCAGCAGCCCCGGGCGAGCGGGGGTATTGGGCGATACGCAGTATTTT.

The chain couples TRBV5-1 to TRBJ2-5, with 11 bases matching TRBD2. Germline CDR1 and CDR2: SGHRS and YFSETQ. With 1 base clipped from V and 2 bases from J, the junction kept 1 base outside the gene matches. CDR3 length equals 15 residues. The CDR3 region has the DNA TGCGCCAGCAGCTTGACTAGCGGGGGACAAGAGACCCAGTACTTC. Encoded protein: CASSLTSGGQETQYF.

The chain recombines TRBV6-5 with TRBJ2-2; TRBD1 agrees at 12 bases. The germline CDR1 and CDR2 sequences are MNHEY and SVGAGI. The CDR3 has 16 residues. With 1 base clipped from V and 4 bases from J, the junction kept 1 base outside the gene matches. The CDR3 DNA follows: TGTGCCAGCAGTTACTGGGACAGGGGGCCCACCGGGGAGCTGTTTTTT. It translates to CASSYWDRGPTGELFF.

The rearrangement joins TRBV2 to TRBJ2-7, with TRBD2 matching over 7 bases. The CDR3 covers 13 residues. Germline lookup yields CDR1 SNHLY and CDR2 FYNNEI. Trimming removed 7 bases from V and 2 bases from J; junction bases left unmatched: 5. The DNA for the CDR3 is TGTGCCAGCAAACTAGCGCTAACCTACGAGCAGTACTTC. Protein sequence: CASKLALTYEQYF.

V gene TRBV6-2 or TRBV6-3 combines with J gene TRBJ1-1; possibly TRBD1 for D (5 bases). CDR3 length: 13 residues. CDR1 and CDR2 from the germline V gene are MNHEY and SVGEGT. Trimming left V 1 base short and J 11 bases short, with 14 bases between. CDR3 nucleotide sequence: TGTGCCAGCAGTTACTATGGTCGCAGGGATGCTTTCTTT. As protein: CASSYYGRRDAFF.

The rearrangement joins TRBV6-5 to TRBJ2-1; D not certain. The CDR3 spans 14 residues. Germline V lookup: CDR1 MNHEY, CDR2 SVGAGI. The V gene lost 4 bases and the J gene lost 0 bases, with 7 bases spanning the gap. For the CDR3, the DNA is TGTGCCAGCAGTTCACAGAGCTCCTACAATGAGCAGTTCTTC. Protein: CASSSQSSYNEQFF.

The chain combines TRBV10-1 with TRBJ2-1; 10 positions match TRBD2. The CDR3 is made up of 13 amino acids. V trimming: 10 bases; J trimming: 5 bases; junction bases outside the gene matches: 5. The germline V gene encodes CDR1 WNHNN and CDR2 SYGVQD (reference sequence). CDR3 sequence (DNA): TGCGCCAATTGGACTAGCGGAAACAATGAGCAGTTCTTC. Protein sequence: CANWTSGNNEQFF.

This clone was seen ten or more times. The rearrangement links TRBV9 to TRBJ2-7; no clear D. The CDR3 consists of 12 residues. Trimming removed 3 bases at V and 6 bases at J, with 10 bases between. Per germline, CDR1 SGDLS and CDR2 YYNGEE. The CDR3 sequence is CASSGEAGEQYF. As DNA, the CDR3 is TGTGCCAGCAGCGGTGAGGCCGGCGAGCAGTACTTC.

The CDR3 nucleotides read TGTGCCAGCAACCTAGGGGGCCGGAACACTGAAGCTTTCTTT. Translated, it gives CASNLGGRNTEAFF. The chain couples TRBV28 to TRBJ1-1; 7 positions agree with TRBD1. The CDR3 is 14 residues long. CDR1 is MDHEN and CDR2 is SYDVKM in the germline V gene. J lost 1 base, V lost 7 bases, and 6 bases had no gene match.

The chain uses TRBV2 and TRBJ1-5; 8 nucleotides agree with TRBD1. The germline gives CDR1 SNHLY, CDR2 FYNNEI. The J segment lost 3 bases and the V segment lost 8 bases, leaving 6 bases of the junction unmatched. CDR3 length: 14 amino acids. CDR3 nucleotides: TGTGCCAGCTCCCGGGGACAGGACAATCAGCCCCAGCATTTT. Its protein product is CASSRGQDNQPQHF.